The 25 T cell receptor beta chains below were found in one sample sequenced in a study of type 1 regulatory T cells. Each CDR3 protein is one row after TCRdb ran MiXCR on the reads. The data show about 5,800 distinct CDR3 sequences, about 30% seen once. These TCRs are of unknown antigen specificity. The material sequenced was cultured T cells, either the whole culture or a sorted T cell fraction (not recorded which). Sample subset: Tr1-enriched cell product generated in vitro against host alloantigens. These receptors originate from a human donor in good health.

This clonotype was observed at least ten times. The gene calls are TRBV19 and TRBJ2-2; 7 bases fit TRBD1. J lost 6 bases, V lost 6 bases, and 10 bases had no gene match. The CDR3 spans 15 residues. Looked up from germline, CDR1 is LNHDA and CDR2 is SQIVND (reference sequence). The CDR3 nucleotides read TGTGCCAGTAGCCCGGACAGGTTTTCATCCGGGGAGCTGTTTTTT. Protein product: CASSPDRFSSGELFF.

This clonotype qualifies as medium-sized. The CDR3 bases are TGCAGCGCAGACAAATCTAGGGCCTACAATGAGCAGTTCTTC. Translating it yields CSADKSRAYNEQFF. This chain links TRBV29-1 with TRBJ2-1, with no clear D. Germline V gene sequence: CDR1 SQVTM, CDR2 ANQGSEA. Trimming took off 7 bases at V and 2 bases at J, with 15 bases between the two ends. The CDR3 loop spans 14 amino acids.

In its sample, this clonotype is medium-sized. The chain links TRBV7-8 to TRBJ2-1; unclear D gene. The CDR3 loop spans 13 amino acids. Trimming took off 3 bases at V and 9 bases at J, with 12 bases between the two ends. Germline V lookup: CDR1 SGHVS, CDR2 FQNEAQ. The CDR3 DNA reads TGTGCCAGCAGCTTCGACCGTCCCGGTGAGCAGTTCTTC. It specifies CASSFDRPGEQFF. The whole variable domain, remainder taken from reference TRBV7-8 and TRBJ2-1, is GAGVSQSPRYKVAKRGQDVALRCDPISGHVSLFWYQQALGQGPEFLTYFQNEAQLDKSGLPSDRFFAERPEGSVSTLKIQRTQQEDSAVYLCASSFDRPGEQFFGPGTRLTVL.

The chain joins TRBV20-1 to TRBJ2-1; D call uncertain. Between the trimmed V and J ends, which lost 3 bases and 6 bases, there was a span of 15 bases. Germline CDR1 is DFQATT and CDR2 is SNEGSKA (reference sequence). This CDR3 has 14 residues. CDR3 residues: CSASKTPRSNEQFF. The CDR3 bases are TGCAGTGCTAGTAAGACCCCCAGGTCCAATGAGCAGTTCTTC.

The chain uses TRBV20-1 and TRBJ1-1; the D is unclear. Germline V gene lookup returns CDR1 DFQATT and CDR2 SNEGSKA (reference sequence). The CDR3 has 12 amino acids. The DNA for the CDR3 is TGCATCGCTACCCCAGAGGACGCTGAAGCTTTCTTT. Translated: CIATPEDAEAFF.

This clonotype is medium-sized by share. The rearrangement joins TRBV5-1 to TRBJ2-6; the D gene is possibly TRBD2 (5 bases). V was pared by 1 base and J by 4 bases, with 9 bases between. The CDR3 extends over 15 amino acids. Per the germline V gene, CDR1 is SGHRS and CDR2 is YFSETQ. Here the CDR3 DNA reads TGCGCCAGCAGCTTGACGCCGGGAGGGGCCAACGTCCTGACTTTC. Its translation: CASSLTPGGANVLTF. Looking up the rest from reference TRBV5-1 and TRBJ2-6 gives the full variable domain: KAGVTQTPRYLIKTRGQQVTLSCSPISGHRSVSWYQQTPGQGLQFLFEYFSETQRNKGNFPGRFSGRQFSNSRSEMNVSTLELGDSALYLCASSLTPGGANVLTFGAGSRLTVL.

This clonotype is medium-sized in the sample. V gene TRBV6-6 combines with J gene TRBJ2-1, with D maybe TRBD2 (5 bases). CDR1 and CDR2 from the germline V gene are MNHNY and SVGAGI (reference sequence). The CDR3 extends over 12 amino acids. Trimming shortened V by 4 bases and J by 14 bases, and 15 bases separated the two germline ends. The CDR3 coding sequence is TGTGCCAGCAGTTTCCGTACTAGTAGCGAGTTCTTC. Its translation: CASSFRTSSEFF.

With respect to this clonotype: A single base separates this from a much larger clone, so it may be a read error. The CDR3 spells CSAIQGSWGNEQFF. CDR3 DNA: TGCAGTGCTATTCAAGGGAGTTGGGGCAATGAGCAGTTCTTC. The chain links TRBV20-1 to TRBJ2-1; D is possibly TRBD2 (5 bases). Germline-derived CDR1 and CDR2 are DFQATT and SNEGSKA (reference sequence). The CDR3 spans 14 residues. Deletions cut 4 bases from V and 6 bases from J, with 16 bases between.

Relative to its sample, this clonotype is medium-sized. V is TRBV5-1 and J is TRBJ2-1; D uncertain. Germline CDR1 reads SGHRS; CDR2 reads YFSETQ. The CDR3 covers 15 residues. The germline V and J ends were trimmed by 3 bases and 0 bases, with 10 bases remaining between them. The DNA for the CDR3 is TGCGCCAGCAGCTCGACCGTGAGCTCCTACAATGAGCAGTTCTTC. The encoded protein is CASSSTVSSYNEQFF.

The chain is built from TRBV20-1 and TRBJ2-2; D not resolved. V was trimmed by 5 bases and J by 3 bases, leaving 10 bases between them. Germline V gene data show CDR1 as DFQATT and CDR2 as SNEGSKA (reference sequence). The CDR3 length is 13 residues. The chain's CDR3 is CSAPHPHTGELFF. As DNA, the CDR3 is TGCAGTGCTCCACACCCCCACACCGGGGAGCTGTTTTTT.

This clonotype has at least ten counts. The gene calls are TRBV30 and TRBJ1-5, with D unclear. Trimming stripped 2 bases from V and 4 bases from J, with 12 bases between. The CDR3 length is 14 residues. Germline loops: CDR1 GTSNPN, CDR2 SVGIG (reference sequence). The CDR3 spells CAWSSGQLNQPQHF. Here the CDR3 DNA reads TGTGCCTGGAGTAGTGGGCAGCTGAATCAGCCCCAGCATTTT.

In this sample, this clonotype is medium-sized. The chain uses TRBV4-1 and TRBJ2-5; 13 positions match TRBD2. The V and J ends lost 0 bases and 5 bases, in that order; junction bases with no gene match: 6. The CDR3 runs 17 residues. Germline V gene sequence: CDR1 MGHRA, CDR2 YSYEKL. The CDR3 sequence: CASSQEIGLAGVETQYF. The DNA of the CDR3 is TGCGCCAGCAGCCAAGAGATCGGACTAGCGGGAGTTGAGACCCAGTACTTC.

This clonotype is labeled as medium-sized (0.01 to 0.1%). This CDR3 is CSASSLGRGNEQFF. The DNA of the CDR3 is TGCAGTGCTAGCAGCTTGGGAAGGGGCAATGAGCAGTTCTTC. The chain employs TRBV20-1 and TRBJ2-1, with D possibly TRBD1 on 5 matching bases. The CDR3 extends over 14 amino acids. V gave up 3 bases and J gave up 6 bases, with 15 bases separating them. Germline V gene lookup returns CDR1 DFQATT and CDR2 SNEGSKA (reference sequence).

V gene TRBV20-1 combines with J gene TRBJ2-1, with D tentatively TRBD2 (7 bases). Trimming took 8 bases from V and 7 from J, leaving 18 bases between them. The CDR3 covers 13 residues. Germline V gene sequence: CDR1 DFQATT, CDR2 SNEGSKA (reference sequence). CDR3 sequence reads: CSSEWAGANEQFF. In DNA form, the CDR3 reads TGCAGTAGCGAATGGGCGGGGGCAAATGAGCAGTTCTTC.

This clonotype has ten or more counts. The junction departs from germline at one end; a sequencing error may be responsible. The chain uses TRBV5-1 and TRBJ2-7; TRBD1 matches at 7 bases. The CDR3 sequence is 12 residues long. The germline V gene has CDR1 SGHRS and CDR2 YFSETQ. The CDR3 spells CASSSDRAGSSF. In DNA, the CDR3 is TGCGCCAGCAGCAGCGACAGGGCCGGATCATCCTTC.

In its sample, this clonotype ranks as medium-sized (0.01 to 0.1%). This sequence joins TRBV5-4 and TRBJ2-3; TRBD1 might be the D (6 bases). This CDR3 region has 13 residues. The germline V gene encodes CDR1 SGHNT and CDR2 YYREEE (reference sequence). The V and J ends lost 1 base and 5 bases respectively, with 8 bases between them. The CDR3 nucleotides read TGTGCCAGCAGCTTGCAGGGGAAAGATACGCAGTATTTT. Translated, it gives CASSLQGKDTQYF.

This clonotype was picked up many times. This chain joins TRBV4-2 and TRBJ2-4; no clear D. Per germline, CDR1 LGHNA and CDR2 YNFKEQ. This CDR3 is built from 17 residues. Trimming stripped 0 bases from V and 6 bases from J, with 18 bases between. The CDR3 protein is CASSQDPAPQIPNIQYF. The CDR3 DNA reads TGTGCCAGCAGCCAAGATCCAGCCCCCCAGATCCCAAACATTCAGTACTTC.

This clonotype was detected once. The rearrangement joins TRBV30 to TRBJ1-2; unclear D gene. V gave up 0 bases and J gave up 0 bases, with 14 bases separating them. The germline V gene encodes CDR1 GTSNPN and CDR2 SVGIG (reference sequence). The CDR3 totals 16 residues. CDR3 nucleotides: TGTGCCTGGAGTGTAAGGAGAGCTCTAGCTAACTATGGCTACACCTTC. This encodes CAWSVRRALANYGYTF.

This clonotype was seen repeatedly, ten times or more. The V call is TRBV27, the J call TRBJ2-3; 11 bases are shared with TRBD2. V was clipped by 7 bases and J by 2 bases; unmatched bases: 11. CDR3 length: 17 amino acids. Germline values: CDR1 MNHEY, CDR2 SMNVEV (reference sequence). The CDR3 DNA is TGTGCCAGCACAAATCGACCACTAGCGGGAGTCACAGATACGCAGTATTTT. This sequence encodes CASTNRPLAGVTDTQYF.

By sample share, this clonotype is medium-sized. The chain employs TRBV20-1 and TRBJ1-4; 8 positions agree with TRBD1. The CDR3 contains 13 residues. J gave up 9 bases and V 5 bases, and 8 bases lay outside the gene matches. Germline lookup yields CDR1 DFQATT and CDR2 SNEGSKA (reference sequence). CDR3 region: CSAPWTGKKKLFF. The DNA of the CDR3 is TGCAGTGCTCCCTGGACAGGGAAGAAAAAACTGTTTTTT.

In this sample, this clonotype is medium-sized (0.01 to 0.1%). The CDR3 protein is CASSFTGTDQETQYF. The CDR3 nucleotides read TGCGCCAGCAGCTTCACCGGGACAGACCAAGAGACCCAGTACTTC. The V gene is TRBV5-1, the J gene TRBJ2-5, with 7 bases that match TRBD1. In germline, CDR1 is SGHRS, CDR2 YFSETQ. After removal of 2 bases from V and 0 bases from J, the junction contained 4 bases not matched to a gene. CDR3 length: 15 amino acids.

This clonotype is deemed medium-sized (0.01 to 0.1%). The genes are TRBV11-2 and TRBJ2-4; 9 bases are shared with TRBD2. CDR3 length: 17 residues. Germline V lookup: CDR1 SGHAT, CDR2 FQNNGV. V lost 1 base, J lost 5 bases, and 9 bases stayed unmatched. The CDR3 sequence: CASSLVSGRKGENIQYF. As DNA, the CDR3 is TGTGCCAGCAGCTTAGTGAGCGGGAGGAAAGGAGAAAACATTCAGTACTTC.

By frequency in the sample, this clonotype is medium-sized. The genes are TRBV20-1 and TRBJ2-1; TRBD2 matches 7 bases. The length of the CDR3 is 14 residues. Trimming took 6 bases from V and 4 from J; bases not matched to a gene: 9. Germline-derived CDR1 and CDR2 are DFQATT and SNEGSKA (reference sequence). CDR3 in amino acids: CSAEGLGDYNEQFF. The CDR3, as DNA: TGCAGTGCAGAAGGACTAGGGGATTACAATGAGCAGTTCTTC.

The chain is built from TRBV7-2 and TRBJ2-7, with no clear D. This CDR3 region has 11 residues. Trimming pared 5 bases from V and 7 bases from J, leaving 9 bases between. From germline, CDR1 is SGHTA and CDR2 FQGNSA. Written as DNA, the CDR3 is TGTGCCAGCAGCCACCGGATGGAGCAGTACTTC. Protein product: CASSHRMEQYF.

In regard to this clonotype: Germline and junction disagree at one end, which may indicate a read error. This chain links TRBV9 with TRBJ2-7, with D perhaps matching TRBD2 (7 bases). Germline CDR1 SGDLS, CDR2 YYNGEE. The CDR3 sequence is 15 residues long. CDR3 protein: CASSLDSGATYEQYF. DNA for the CDR3: TGCGCCAGCAGCCTGGACAGCGGGGCCACCTACGAGCAGTACTTC.